This TCR beta chain was recovered during a study of long-term antiretroviral therapy in people with HIV. The immunoSEQ assay was v3.0, run at survey level. The protocol was immunoSEQ multiplex PCR, while the TCRdb copy is restricted to in-frame clones and leaves out a portion. The sample yields around 25,000 clones, about 80% seen once. Here the sequenced sample was unsorted PBMCs, taken 1.1 years before starting antiretroviral therapy. This TCR was recovered from a woman aged 40 to 50 with HIV.

CDR3 region: CAWTPILANYGYTF. The CDR3 DNA follows: TGTGCCTGGACCCCAATACTCGCTAACTATGGCTACACCTTC. The chain links TRBV30 to TRBJ1-2; no clear D gene. The CDR3 is 14 residues long. Trimming shortened V by 4 bases and J by 0 bases, and 12 bases separated the two germline ends. The germline gives CDR1 GTSNPN, CDR2 SVGIG (reference sequence).